A single sample gave rise to the 4 T cell receptor beta chains below, sequenced in a study of tumor-infiltrating lymphocytes in glioblastoma multiforme. Three nested ARM-PCR rounds with V-beta and C-beta primers built TCRB libraries. Each CDR3 protein gets one entry after TCRdb re-called the multiplex PCR reads with MiXCR. Here the sample spans around 15,000 distinct CDR3 sequences, 73% being singletons. Sequenced: brain tumor tissue. The origin of the receptors is a male donor with glioblastoma.

The rearrangement uses TRBV6-6 and TRBJ2-7; 10 bases line up with TRBD2. Germline CDR1 is MNHNY and CDR2 is SVGAGI (reference sequence). The CDR3 extends over 14 amino acids. The V and J ends lost 9 bases and 4 bases, in that order; junction bases with no gene match: 9. The CDR3 loop reads CASSLAGDDYEQYF. CDR3 bases: TGTGCCAGTTCTCTAGCGGGAGATGATTACGAGCAGTACTTC.

This clonotype was detected only once. The CDR3 does not end in the conserved phenylalanine or tryptophan, so this is likely a read error. This sequence joins TRBV4-1 and TRBJ2-3; D not resolved. Trimming took 4 bases from V and 2 from J, leaving 19 bases between them. This CDR3 has 17 residues. Per germline, CDR1 MGHRA and CDR2 YSYEKL. The CDR3, as DNA: TGCGCCAGCAGCCTAGGCACACCAGCGCATACCACAGATACGCAGTATTCT. Its protein product is CASSLGTPAHTTDTQYS.

V usage is TRBV29-1 and J usage is TRBJ2-5; D is uncertain. CDR1 SQVTM and CDR2 ANQGSEA come from the germline V gene. The CDR3 contains 11 residues. Trimming shortened V by 8 bases and J by 4 bases, and 11 bases separated the two germline ends. CDR3 residues: CSPSFGETQYF. The CDR3 coding sequence is TGCAGCCCGAGCTTCGGAGAGACCCAGTACTTC. The full variable domain, rest sourced from reference TRBV29-1 and TRBJ2-5, is SAVISQKPSRDICQRGTSLTIQCQVDSQVTMMFWYRQQPGQSLTLIATANQGSEATYESGFVIDKFPISRPNLTFSTLTVSNMSPEDSSIYLCSPSFGETQYFGPGTRLLVL.

As to this clonotype: Sequence at one end of the junction differs from germline and may be a read error. The chain uses TRBV5-4 and TRBJ1-1; D is perhaps TRBD1 (5 bases). Germline loops: CDR1 SGHNT, CDR2 YYREEE (reference sequence). The CDR3 spans 15 residues. The CDR3 protein is CASSLGKQGSTDAFF. The CDR3 DNA reads as TGTGCCAGCAGCTTGGGCAAGCAGGGCTCAACTGATGCTTTCTTT. Full variable domain (remainder filled in from reference TRBV5-4 and TRBJ1-1): ETGVTQSPTHLIKTRGQQVTLRCSSQSGHNTVSWYQQALGQGPQFIFQYYREEENGRGNFPPRFSGLQFPNYSSELNVNALELDDSALYLCASSLGKQGSTDAFFGQGTRLTVV.